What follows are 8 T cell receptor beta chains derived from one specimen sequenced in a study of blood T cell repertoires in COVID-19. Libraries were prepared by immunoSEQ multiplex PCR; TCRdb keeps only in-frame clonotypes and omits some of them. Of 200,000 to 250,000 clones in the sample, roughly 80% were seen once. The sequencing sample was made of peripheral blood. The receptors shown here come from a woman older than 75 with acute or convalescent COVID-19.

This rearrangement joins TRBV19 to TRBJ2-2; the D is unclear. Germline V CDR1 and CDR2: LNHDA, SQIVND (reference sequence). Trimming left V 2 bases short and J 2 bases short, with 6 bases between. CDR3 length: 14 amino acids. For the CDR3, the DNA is TGTGCCAGTAGTATAAATACTAACACCGGGGAGCTGTTTTTT. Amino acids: CASSINTNTGELFF. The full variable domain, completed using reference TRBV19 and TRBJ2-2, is DGGITQSPKYLFRKEGQNVTLSCEQNLNHDAMYWYRQDPGQGLRLIYYSQIVNDFQKGDIAEGYSVSREKKESFPLTVTSAQKNPTAFYLCASSINTNTGELFFGEGSRLTVL.

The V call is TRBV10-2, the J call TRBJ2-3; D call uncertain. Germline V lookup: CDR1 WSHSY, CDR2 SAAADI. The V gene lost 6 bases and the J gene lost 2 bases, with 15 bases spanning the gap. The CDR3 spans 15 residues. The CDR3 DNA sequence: TGCGCCAGCAGACCTCTAGAAAACCCCACAGATACGCAGTATTTT. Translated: CASRPLENPTDTQYF.

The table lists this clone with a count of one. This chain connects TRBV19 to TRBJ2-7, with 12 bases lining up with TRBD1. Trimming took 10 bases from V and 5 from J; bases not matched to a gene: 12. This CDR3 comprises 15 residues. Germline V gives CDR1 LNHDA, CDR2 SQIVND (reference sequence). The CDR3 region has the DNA TGTGCCACCTCAGGGACAGGGGGCGTTATCCACGAGCAGTACTTC. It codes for CATSGTGGVIHEQYF.

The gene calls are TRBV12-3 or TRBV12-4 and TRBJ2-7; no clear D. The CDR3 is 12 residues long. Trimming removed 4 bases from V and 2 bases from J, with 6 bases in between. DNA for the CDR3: TGTGCCAGCAGTTCAACAGCCTACGAGCAGTACTTC. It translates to CASSSTAYEQYF.

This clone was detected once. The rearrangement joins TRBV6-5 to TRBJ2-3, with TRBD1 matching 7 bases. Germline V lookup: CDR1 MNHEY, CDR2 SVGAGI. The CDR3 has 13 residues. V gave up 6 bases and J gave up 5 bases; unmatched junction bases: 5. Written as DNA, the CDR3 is TGTGCCAGCAGAATAGGGGGCATAGATACGCAGTATTTT. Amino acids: CASRIGGIDTQYF.

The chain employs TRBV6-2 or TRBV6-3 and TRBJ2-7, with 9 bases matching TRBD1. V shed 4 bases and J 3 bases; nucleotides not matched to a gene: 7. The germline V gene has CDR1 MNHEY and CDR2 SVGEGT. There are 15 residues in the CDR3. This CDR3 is CASSSVGQGNYEQYF. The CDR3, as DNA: TGTGCCAGCAGTTCGGTGGGACAGGGTAACTACGAGCAGTACTTC.

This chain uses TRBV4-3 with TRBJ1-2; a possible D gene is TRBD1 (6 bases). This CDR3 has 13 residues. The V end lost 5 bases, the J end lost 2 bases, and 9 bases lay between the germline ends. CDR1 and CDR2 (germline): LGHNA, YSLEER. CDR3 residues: CASSSDRNYGYTF. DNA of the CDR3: TGCGCCAGCAGCTCAGACAGGAACTATGGCTACACCTTC.

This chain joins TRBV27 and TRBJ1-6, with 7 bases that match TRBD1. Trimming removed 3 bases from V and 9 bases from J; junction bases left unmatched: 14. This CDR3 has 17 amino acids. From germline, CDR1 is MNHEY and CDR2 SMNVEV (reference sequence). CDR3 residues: CASSFLVGGPSSSPLHF. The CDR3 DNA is TGTGCCAGCAGTTTTCTCGTAGGGGGCCCGTCGAGTTCACCCCTCCACTTT.